This T cell receptor (beta chain) was recovered during a study of shared T cell receptors in the human thymus. TCRdb's copy holds only in-frame clones and misses some; the assay was immunoSEQ multiplex PCR. Among some 700,000 clones listed, around nine tenths were seen once. CDR3 length equals 17 residues. Trimming took 5 bases from V and 4 from J; bases not matched to a gene: 11. Looked up from germline, CDR1 is SGHVS and CDR2 is FNYEAQ. These data also formed part of another study, on human thymus T cells. That report notes: Donors were healthy Finnish babies undergoing corrective operations for congenital heart defects. Corrective heart surgery yielded resections, and these provided the thymus tissue. Thymic and blood repertoires showed apparently biased V and J gene usage. Related work found strong thymic repertoire overlap between unrelated individuals.

The sequenced sample was thymocytes. This chain joins TRBV7-6 and TRBJ2-3, with 11 bases matching TRBD2. The receptor was derived from a boy under two years old with a congenital heart defect. The CDR3 spells CASSPRLSSGRADTQYF. In nucleotides, the CDR3 is TGTGCCAGCAGCCCCCGGTTGAGTAGCGGGAGGGCAGATACGCAGTATTTT.